This TCR beta chain was retrieved from a study of CD8 T cells in Susac syndrome. There are 15 residues in the CDR3. V lost 5 bases, J lost 9 bases, and 10 bases stayed unmatched. Germline-derived CDR1 and CDR2 are MDHEN and SYDVKM. An amount of RNA that ranged from roughly 0.5 to 1 ug was reverse transcribed with random hexamers. MiXCR was run by TCRdb on the immunoSEQ multiplex PCR reads, yielding one entry per CDR3 protein. The sample yields under 200,000 distinct CDR3 sequences, approximately 94% seen once. This TCR was sampled from a human donor with Susac syndrome. The gene calls are TRBV28 and TRBJ2-1; 10 bases match TRBD2. Sample: CD4+ T cells from PBMCs. For the CDR3, the DNA is TGTGCCAGCAGTCCCCCTAGCGGGAGCACGGGTGAGCAGTTCTTC. As protein: CASSPPSGSTGEQFF.